This TCR beta chain was profiled in a study of CD8 T cells in acute hepatitis C reinfection. Germline lookup yields CDR1 MNHEY and CDR2 SMNVEV (reference sequence). The CDR3 spans 12 residues. Trimming shortened V by 6 bases and J by 4 bases, and 9 bases separated the two germline ends. Measured with immunoSEQ multiplex PCR; TCRdb has only the in-frame clones, and not every one. The sample yields about 40,000 clones, 80% to 90% seen once. As to time point: naive CD8 control sorted from an acute-time-point sample. Sequencing was done on a sample of naive CD8+ T cells from PBMCs. This chain links TRBV27 with TRBJ1-1; unclear D gene. The clonotype was recovered from a woman aged 18-29 years who spontaneously cleared hepatitis C infection. The CDR3: CASRNNPTEAFF. CDR3 DNA: TGTGCCAGCAGAAATAACCCCACTGAAGCTTTCTTT.